This T cell receptor (beta chain) was recorded in a study of cytomegalovirus exposure and HLA in healthy donors. Points from the study as a whole: The tendency of first-cohort TCR clusters to co-occur in the 120 or so validation repertoires was identified by a subsequent analysis. The listing of 150 to 200 TCR beta chains classed them as cytomegalovirus-associated. The authors confirmed in vitro that a few CMV-associated chains were specific for CMV antigens.

Assay used: immunoSEQ multiplex PCR; TCRdb lists only in-frame clones, some missing. The profile shows under 150,000 clones, about 87% of them singletons. Only a few counts were recorded for this clone. Its antigen is undetermined. Trimming left V 0 bases short and J 4 bases short, with 10 bases between. The germline V gene has CDR1 SGHTS and CDR2 YDEGEE. This CDR3 has 14 amino acids. The donors formed part of the roughly 120-subject validation cohort, distinct from the roughly 660-subject first cohort. This chain links TRBV5-8 with TRBJ1-1; D possibly corresponds to TRBD1 (5 bases). The receptor's source is a young man in good health and CMV-seropositive. Specimen: PBMCs. DNA for the CDR3: TGTGCCAGCAGCTTGGACTCAGGGTTCACTGAAGCTTTCTTT. Its translation: CASSLDSGFTEAFF.